The 10 T cell receptor beta chains below were found in one sample sequenced in a study of T cell changes during pregnancy in multiple sclerosis. The method was immunoSEQ multiplex PCR; TCRdb's version includes in-frame clones alone and lacks a portion of them. The profile covers about 41,000 clones, with around nine tenths appearing a single time and about 7% taken by the ten largest. Sequencing used CD8+ T cells from peripheral blood mononuclear cells, obtained in the third trimester of pregnancy. Receptor source: a female donor with multiple sclerosis, enrolled in a pregnancy study.

This chain uses TRBV5-6 with TRBJ1-2; a possible D gene is TRBD1 (5 bases). CDR1 is SGHDT, CDR2 YYEEEE, per germline. This CDR3 spans 15 amino acids. V lost 0 bases and J lost 4, with 13 bases in between. This chain's CDR3 is CASSLASGWGYGYTF. As DNA, the CDR3 is TGTGCCAGCAGCTTGGCCTCAGGGTGGGGCTATGGCTACACCTTC.

The chain is built from TRBV4-1 and TRBJ2-3; 12 bases are shared with TRBD2. The CDR3 covers 16 residues. V lost 0 bases to trimming and J lost 3 bases; unmatched junction nucleotides: 1. CDR1 is MGHRA, CDR2 YSYEKL, per germline. The CDR3 protein is CASSQDLAGGTDTQYF. DNA of the CDR3: TGCGCCAGCAGCCAAGATCTAGCGGGGGGGACAGATACGCAGTATTTT.

This chain links TRBV5-1 with TRBJ2-1; D gene uncertain. This CDR3 has 19 amino acids. V was shortened by 1 base and J by 12 bases, with 32 bases between the two germline ends. Germline-derived CDR1 and CDR2 are SGHRS and YFSETQ. The CDR3 coding sequence is TGCGCCAGCAGCTTGAAACCCCAAGCTTCGGTTTTCTTGGGCGAGAGGCAGTTCTTC. Translated: CASSLKPQASVFLGERQFF.

The gene calls are TRBV6-4 and TRBJ2-7; 8 nucleotides align to TRBD1. Germline trimming cut 2 bases from V and 0 bases from J; bases unmatched to any gene: 9. This CDR3 has 17 residues. CDR1 MRHNA and CDR2 SNTAGT come from the germline V gene. The DNA of the CDR3 is TGTGCCAGCAGTGACGAGGGGCAGGGGGCTACCTCCTACGAGCAGTACTTC. Its protein is CASSDEGQGATSYEQYF.

A note on this clone: A read error may account for a junction end that differs from germline. This chain joins TRBV4-3 and TRBJ1-4, with D perhaps matching TRBD1 (5 bases). The germline V gene has CDR1 LGHNA and CDR2 YSLEER. The CDR3 has 15 residues. In DNA form, the CDR3 reads TGCGCCAGCAGCGAAGAGGAGGGGTTTCATGAAAAACTGTTTTTT. Protein product: CASSEEEGFHEKLFF.

The chain combines TRBV27 with TRBJ1-4; 9 positions match TRBD1. The V gene's germline CDR1 is MNHEY and CDR2 SMNVEV (reference sequence). V lost 2 bases and J lost 2; bases outside the gene matches: 15. The CDR3 runs to 20 residues. This CDR3 is CASSLKFPPGTGITNEKLFF. CDR3 nucleotides: TGTGCCAGCAGTTTAAAGTTTCCCCCCGGGACAGGGATTACTAATGAAAAACTGTTTTTT.

V is TRBV27 and J is TRBJ2-7; a possible D gene is TRBD1 (5 bases). The CDR3 totals 14 residues. Germline V CDR1 and CDR2: MNHEY, SMNVEV (reference sequence). V was clipped by 4 bases and J by 4 bases, with 14 bases between them. The CDR3 bases are TGTGCCAGCAGTTCCTTCGACAGAATGTACGAGCAGTACTTC. It specifies CASSSFDRMYEQYF.

The rearrangement joins TRBV28 to TRBJ2-1, with D hard to call. Germline CDR1 MDHEN, CDR2 SYDVKM. The CDR3 has 14 amino acids. V dropped 5 bases and J dropped 6 bases, with 14 bases sitting between them. The CDR3 reads CASSPYGPINEQFF. The CDR3 nucleotides are TGTGCCAGCAGTCCCTACGGTCCAATCAATGAGCAGTTCTTC.

This chain joins TRBV7-8 and TRBJ2-7; 9 bases are a match to TRBD2. The germline V gene encodes CDR1 SGHVS and CDR2 FQNEAQ. This CDR3 region has 17 residues. V dropped 4 bases and J dropped 5; count of bases not matched to a gene: 15. The CDR3 is CASSSDPKGVAGDEQYF. For the CDR3, the DNA is TGTGCCAGCAGCTCCGACCCGAAGGGGGTAGCGGGAGACGAGCAGTACTTC. The entire variable domain, with the rest obtained from reference TRBV7-8 and TRBJ2-7, is as follows: GAGVSQSPRYKVAKRGQDVALRCDPISGHVSLFWYQQALGQGPEFLTYFQNEAQLDKSGLPSDRFFAERPEGSVSTLKIQRTQQEDSAVYLCASSSDPKGVAGDEQYFGPGTRLTVT.

The chain employs TRBV28 and TRBJ2-7; 11 bases are a match to TRBD2. Looked up from germline, CDR1 is MDHEN and CDR2 is SYDVKM. There are 17 residues in the CDR3. With 4 bases clipped from V and 3 bases from J, the junction kept 11 bases outside the gene matches. CDR3 in DNA: TGTGCCAGCAGTTCAGGCTCGGGACTAGCGGATTTCTACGAGCAGTACTTC. The encoded protein is CASSSGSGLADFYEQYF.